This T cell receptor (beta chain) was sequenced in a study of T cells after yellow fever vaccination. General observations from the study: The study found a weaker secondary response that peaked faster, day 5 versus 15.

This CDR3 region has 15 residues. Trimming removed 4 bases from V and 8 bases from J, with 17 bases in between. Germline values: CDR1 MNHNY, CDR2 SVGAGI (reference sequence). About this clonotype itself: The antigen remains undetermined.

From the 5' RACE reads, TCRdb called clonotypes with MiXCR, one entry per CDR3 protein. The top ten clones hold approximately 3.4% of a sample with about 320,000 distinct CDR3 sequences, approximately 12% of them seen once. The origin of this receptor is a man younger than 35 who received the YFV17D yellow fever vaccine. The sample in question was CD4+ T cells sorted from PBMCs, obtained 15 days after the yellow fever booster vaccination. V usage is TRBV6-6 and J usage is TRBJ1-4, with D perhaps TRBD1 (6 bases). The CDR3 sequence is CASSLSGVGGEKLFF. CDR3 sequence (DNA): TGTGCCAGCAGTTTATCAGGGGTAGGAGGGGAAAAACTGTTTTTT.